The subject of this entry is one TCR beta chain. Which antigen it targets is not known. No much larger clone is present one base from it, and per-base qualities are unavailable. This sample's time point label indicates: after neoadjuvant nivolumab, at surgical resection. The patients had newly diagnosed stage II-IVA oral cavity squamous cell carcinoma and had not received any prior systemic or radiation treatment. The cohort consisted of patients with HPV-negative, locally advanced oral cavity squamous cell carcinoma. The samples were obtained from a longitudinal correlative study of a single-arm phase II trial testing neoadjuvant nivolumab in oral cavity squamous cell carcinoma. Subject-matched pre- and post-treatment PBMCs and tumors from three responders and three non-responders were subjected to genomic DNA-based TCRbeta sequencing. For tumor tissue, genomic DNA extraction relied on the Maxwell RSC DNA from Tissue kit.

The data originate from a study of neoadjuvant anti-PD-1 for oral cavity cancer (dated by TCRdb to about 2021). The study in broad terms: Three to four biweekly doses of nivolumab at 3 mg/kg were mostly administered to patients before curative-intent surgical resection. The parent correlative cohort included around 12 patients, with a roughly 34% response rate. Patients with complete response, partial response or stable disease by RECIST 1.1 were defined as responders, whereas patients with progression were defined as non-responders. Patients who did not progress were given a fourth nivolumab dose at about day 43 and had definitive surgical resection on days 50-56. Summary of the overall study and its limitations: Higher pretreatment blood TCRbeta clonality and lower post-treatment tumor TCRbeta clonality were correlated with higher pretreatment blood Treg/Th17 ratios. The TCR analyses had only three patients in each response group, and the authors called for validation in larger cohorts. Greater tumor shrinkage correlated with larger post-treatment sizes of preexisting intratumoral clones, which suggests that expansion of preexisting clones contributed to response.

Tumor libraries used mostly 4.8 ug of input genomic DNA for survey sequencing, with two replicates per sample. The immunoSEQ hsTCRbeta kit was used to prepare TCRbeta libraries according to the manufacturer's instructions. The finished libraries were brought together in one pool at about 2.8 nM, which was then read using an Illumina NovaSeq 6000 S4 flow cell. The study's processing was this. The immunoSEQ Analyzer handled quality control and preprocessing of the raw data. The analysis was limited to productive rearrangements, and each clonotype was defined by a unique CDR3 amino acid sequence. Using the R package tcR, the researchers computed the Gini-Simpson index as their estimate of repertoire clonality. Student's t test was used to compare Gini indices, and Pearson correlation was used to assess associations with tumor size change. What TCRdb holds here is the immuneACCESS table cut down to in-frame rearrangements. Part of the clones is not present; checked against another copy, under half of the missing clones reflect an unresolved V gene, and the others are unexplained. V, J and clone size are those of that table, while D and trimming were read from the DNA. The sample yields tens of thousands of clones; around 40% were counted once. The ten largest clones capture approximately 15% of the sample.

Reading from cysteine to phenylalanine, the CDR3 counts 17 amino acids. Here the CDR3 DNA is all that survives: 51 bases in frame from base 1. For this chain, trimming is 3 bases at the V end and 1 base at the J end, and the number of junction bases without a gene match is 11. From a lookup of the germline V gene (reference sequence), CDR1 and CDR2 are SEHNR and FQNEAQ. The sample here was tumor tissue, taken after nivolumab (anti-PD-1) treatment. Recombination joined TRBV7-9 with TRBJ1-1; TRBD1 matches 7 bases in the middle. This sequence originates from a person between 40 and 85 years old with oral cavity squamous cell carcinoma. The CDR3: CASSLGWGGQPNTEAFF. The nucleotide sequence reads TGTGCCAGCAGCTTGGGTTGGGGGGGACAGCCGAACACTGAAGCTTTCTTT.